Below, one T cell receptor beta chain is given with its context. The target of this receptor is not known. The input lacks base qualities; no much larger clone sits a single base away. These data originate in a study of blood T cell repertoires in COVID-19 (dated by TCRdb to 2020 to 2022). Background on the whole study: The collaborator samples originated in the United States, Italy and Spain and spanned the acute and convalescent phases of COVID-19. The prospective study material was composed of cDNA or gDNA derived from T cells, B-cell-depleted T cells, or PBMCs. Deeply sampled blood TCRbeta repertoires from subjects exposed to, actively infected with, or recovered from COVID-19 were included in the dataset. The repertoires were made available in a free public database intended to serve as a resource for research on the immune response to SARS-CoV-2. The samples were drawn from two sources: the first 160 participants of the ongoing ImmuneRACE study, and about 1,300 subjects contributed by 6 global collaborators. Sample metadata almost always included a de-identified subject ID, COVID-19 status, age in years and sex. HLA class I and class II types, where available, came from metadata supplied by the sample provider rather than from assay-based typing. The investigation overall reported the following: The quantity of clinical and demographic metadata differed by source and by participant and was supplied without curation.

V is clipped by 5 bases and J by 11 bases, and the sequence between their germline boundaries is 16 bases long. The CDR1 and CDR2 encoded by the germline V gene (reference sequence) are LNHDA and SQIVND. The CDR3, cysteine through phenylalanine, is 13 amino acids long. CDR3 DNA is the only sequence kept; it has 39 bases, read in frame from the first base. Another Seattle source contributed samples from volunteer blood donors who had recovered from COVID-19. Collaborating institutions collected whole blood in K2EDTA tubes following their own protocols. For TCRbeta analysis, collaborators shipped samples as frozen whole blood, isolated PBMCs, or DNA extracted from either of those sample types. The immunoSEQ Assay, a bias-controlled multiplex PCR, was used to amplify TCRbeta CDR3 regions from genomic DNA. The source study handled its data this way. The number of nucleated cells in each sample was estimated from the amplification of reference gene primers within the assay. To quantify the absolute abundance of each unique TCRbeta CDR3 rearrangement, sequence reads were collapsed and filtered. For each sample, productive Simpson clonality was calculated as the square root of Simpson's diversity index across productive rearrangements. TCRdb obtained this table from immuneACCESS and retained in-frame rearrangements with V and J assigned. These tables miss some clones; where compared with another copy, unresolved V genes account for less than half of the shortfall, and the remainder is unexplained. V, J and clone size were drawn from that table, and D and trimming were deduced from the DNA. The sample data list about 190,000 clones, and approximately 87% of these were observed just once. The top ten clones comprise over 0.7% of the sample.

Sequencing was performed on peripheral blood. The chain joins TRBV19 to TRBJ1-5, and TRBD1 may be the D gene, going by 6 matching bases. The sequence came from a woman in her late teens or twenties who had recovered from COVID-19. The CDR3 sequence is CASSFRDTLSQHF. The DNA sequence is given as TGTGCCAGTAGTTTCCGGGACACCTTGTCCCAGCATTTT. Where the CDR3 stops, the reference TRBV19 and TRBJ1-5 genes take over; the full variable domain is DGGITQSPKYLFRKEGQNVTLSCEQNLNHDAMYWYRQDPGQGLRLIYYSQIVNDFQKGDIAEGYSVSREKKESFPLTVTSAQKNPTAFYLCASSFRDTLSQHFGDGTRLSIL.